The rows below give T cell receptor beta chains drawn from one sample of a study of OX40 agonist ivuxolimab in advanced cancers. Using immunoSEQ multiplex PCR, the repertoire was profiled, and TCRdb retains in-frame clones only, with some absent. The data show approximately 25,000 clones, approximately 91% seen once. Sequencing was performed on CD4+ or CD8+ T cells sorted from blood, taken in a trial of the OX40 agonist ivuxolimab. The receptors were gathered from an adult with an advanced solid tumor such as melanoma, head and neck, liver or kidney cancer. Each CDR3 is given with its conserved first and last residue. Fields, in order: CDR3 protein, J gene, V gene, D gene. D genes are given only for firm matches.

CSVKGQGGETQYF,TRBJ2-5,TRBV29-1,TRBD1
CASSLPGYRGSDGNTIYF,TRBJ1-3,TRBV5-6,-
CASSRGTGGVGGEQYF,TRBJ2-7,TRBV18,TRBD1
CASSQEWTEPYEQYF,TRBJ2-7,TRBV4-3,-
CASSHAGTPNQPQHF,TRBJ1-5,TRBV16,-
CASSLARDYGYTF,TRBJ1-2,TRBV5-6,-
CASSEVETGNTIYF,TRBJ1-3,TRBV6-1,-
CASSEGQWNYGYTF,TRBJ1-2,TRBV5-1,TRBD1
CASTQDRAQPQHF,TRBJ1-5,TRBV6-1,TRBD1
CAWLGTSGSSFYGYTF,TRBJ1-2,TRBV30,-
CASSLASPLGDRGYTF,TRBJ1-2,TRBV7-9,-
CASSFSGGAGYEQYF,TRBJ2-7,TRBV28,TRBD2
CASVPVTNTEAFF,TRBJ1-1,TRBV19,-
CASGSGRAVSYEQYF,TRBJ2-7,TRBV9,TRBD2
CASSPGTSGVSTDTQYF,TRBJ2-3,TRBV11-3,TRBD2
CASSDFKTQYF,TRBJ2-5,TRBV6-1,-
CASSVGVGGSYGYTF,TRBJ1-2,TRBV9,-
CASSPVEGSSGANVLTF,TRBJ2-6,TRBV9,-
CASSSRTGEGDTQYF,TRBJ2-3,TRBV9,TRBD1
CASSLFWTGASQETQYF,TRBJ2-5,TRBV11-1,TRBD1
CAWRIGSWTQFF,TRBJ2-1,TRBV30,-
CASSLAGGDYNEQFF,TRBJ2-1,TRBV11-1,TRBD2
CAISEAGGDGYTF,TRBJ1-2,TRBV10-3,-
CASSLGALGYTF,TRBJ1-2,TRBV7-9,-
CASSQGVLRGSYNEQFF,TRBJ2-1,TRBV4-3,-
CASRRTGGGARNQPQHF,TRBJ1-5,TRBV19,TRBD1
CASSQDTGPLSNQPQHF,TRBJ1-5,TRBV4-2,-
CASKVTGQGQETQYF,TRBJ2-5,TRBV5-1,TRBD1
CASSISIFGEQYF,TRBJ2-7,TRBV19,-
CASSLVVDQPQHF,TRBJ1-5,TRBV7-8,-
CASTPGLAVDTQYF,TRBJ2-3,TRBV27,TRBD2
CAISEQGAEGYTF,TRBJ1-2,TRBV10-3,TRBD1
CASSPPGDQETQYF,TRBJ2-5,TRBV19,-
CASSYNRGGTGELFF,TRBJ2-2,TRBV13,TRBD1
CASREGRSTDTQYF,TRBJ2-3,TRBV2,-
CASSLAAGATYNEQFF,TRBJ2-1,TRBV11-2,-
CSAAGENEQYF,TRBJ2-7,TRBV20-1,-
CASSRASGWAGELFF,TRBJ2-2,TRBV6-5,-
CASSLAPQETQYF,TRBJ2-5,TRBV5-6,-
CASSPGQGGTEAFF,TRBJ1-1,TRBV7-9,TRBD1
CASSIDSRASEQYF,TRBJ2-7,TRBV19,-
CASALGVNEQFF,TRBJ2-1,TRBV27,-
CASSLIVTGAFF,TRBJ1-1,TRBV28,-
CASSLPPQDTQYF,TRBJ2-3,TRBV5-1,-
CASRGSSNTEAFF,TRBJ1-1,TRBV4-3,-
CASSLRLAGGFETQYF,TRBJ2-5,TRBV5-4,TRBD2